This T cell receptor beta chain was documented in a study of shared clonotypes between healthy human individuals. Overall study context: Researchers assigned three CD4 naive, three CD4 memory, two CD8 naive and one CD8 memory plate to each donor.

Generated by immunoSEQ multiplex PCR, the TCRdb table keeps only in-frame clones and is missing some. The table shows some 980,000 clones, with approximately 76% occurring only once. The CDR3 consists of 15 residues. Germline V gene data show CDR1 as SGHVS and CDR2 as FQNEAQ. Trimming removed 1 base from V and 4 bases from J; junction bases left unmatched: 2. Sequencing was carried out using memory CD4+ T cells sorted from blood. Specified subset: CD45RA-negative fraction. The chain uses TRBV7-8 and TRBJ2-5; 11 bases are a match to TRBD2. The TCR was taken from a man younger than 35 in good health. The CDR3 coding sequence is TGTGCCAGCAGCTTAGTCGGGACTAGCGGAGAGACCCAGTACTTC. Amino acids: CASSLVGTSGETQYF.